This T cell receptor beta chain comes out of a study of neurological immune-mediated disorders (dated by TCRdb to the late 2010s). Concerning the study at large: Among the approximately 34 multiple sclerosis patients, approximately 30 had relapsing-remitting MS and 3 had secondary progressive MS. The cohort included approximately 70 subjects: roughly 15 with HAM/TSP, around 34 with multiple sclerosis, and 20 healthy controls. Peripheral blood TCR-beta repertoires from patients with HTLV-I-associated myelopathy (HAM/TSP), patients with multiple sclerosis, and healthy controls were compared in the study using UMI-based sequencing. Longitudinal HAM/TSP donors and healthy donors each had 3 time-points at intervals of about 3-45 months. Alongside PBMC samples, the set of approximately 100 TCR-beta libraries contained longitudinal samples, technical triplicates, and paired CD4+ and CD8+ T-cell subsets that had been sorted. The full study reports these points: TCR clonal expansion was highest in HAM/TSP patients and lowest in MS patients, with MS patients falling below even healthy controls. Across subjects, expanded clones never shared an identical CDR3 amino acid sequence, which suggests that the TCR-beta repertoires in every group were private. No association of the MS cluster with clinical or MRI features was observed, and the need for larger cohorts was stated by the authors. Repertoires from 18 of 34 MS patients were grouped by phylogenetic analysis into a cluster of related CDR3 sequences, suggesting a possible repertoire-level signature.

The time point label corresponds to: longitudinal time-point 1 (baseline). For unsorted PBMC libraries, 2 million PBMCs were used after storage in RNAlater at -80 degrees C until RNA extraction. The multiple sclerosis patients were enrolled in a US clinical protocol that used magnetic resonance imaging to evaluate disease progression. Peripheral blood underwent Ficoll-Hypaque density gradient centrifugation to isolate PBMCs, which were then cryopreserved in liquid nitrogen. This clonotype was seen many times. The antigen it binds to is not known. Per-base qualities were not stored, and no clone one base away is much larger. cDNA was synthesized by template-switch 5'RACE using a primer carrying a 10-nucleotide random unique molecular identifier by which each TCR transcript was tagged. Each sequencing run produced over 160 million TCR-beta sequences covering 15-18 subjects. Total RNA was extracted with the RNeasy kit. TCR-beta VDJ regions were amplified with primers for the TCR constant region and the 5'RACE anchor, using the KAPA Real-time Library Amplification kit. A first PCR added sample indexes and Illumina adaptors, and a second PCR then raised library yield. After Ampure bead purification, the TCR product of roughly 650 bp was size-selected on a 2% E-gel SizeSelection system. Before pooling, libraries had their quality checked on a Bioanalyzer, their concentration measured with Qubit, and their quantity determined with the Kapa Library Quantification kit. An Illumina HiSeq 2500 was used to sequence the libraries paired-end at 2 x 150 bp. To increase sequence diversity, roughly 24-31% phiX was spiked into each library pool. The authors' pipeline ran thus. The UMI-based MiGEC pipeline processed quality-filtered reads and removed over 80% of raw TCR sequences during error correction. VDJ genes were aligned to IMGT germline references, and each clonotype was defined by a unique CDR3 amino acid sequence together with V-J genes. Clonal expansion, Shannon diversity and CDR3 relatedness (CalcPairwiseDistances, ClusterSamples) were evaluated with VDJtools, and phylogenetic trees were built with CLCbio workbench. Using coefficient-of-variation modelling across technical triplicates, the study counted a clone as expanded if it had at least 8 unique UMIs. TCRdb reanalyzed the raw reads on its own, using fastp at Q25 for trimming and MiXCR for clone calling, and kept in-frame beta chains. Rows matching on CDR3 protein sequence are summarized as one entry with the most common DNA and genes. For this entry, the V and J calls and clone size follow TCRdb and not the study's own pipeline. The sample yields tens of thousands of distinct CDR3 sequences; more than 3% were counted once. The ten top clones hold around 7.7% of the sample.

Source material: PBMCs. This TCR derives from a woman aged 60-75 years with multiple sclerosis.

The CDR3 reads as follows: CASSEFSGGYQETQYF. The DNA sequence is given as TGTGCCAGCAGTGAATTTAGCGGGGGGTACCAAGAGACCCAGTACTTC. The V and J genes are TRBV6-1 and TRBJ2-5, with 10 central nucleotides matching TRBD2. After removal of 2 bases from V and 0 bases from J, the junction retains 3 bases not matched to a gene. CDR1 and CDR2 are read off the germline V gene as MNHNS and SASEGT. The CDR3 has 16 amino acids, counting the end cysteine and phenylalanine. Only the CDR3 part of the read is kept: 48 bases, read in frame from the first base.